Shown below are 22 T cell receptor beta chains from a single sample sequenced in a study of CD4+ T cells in melanoma. Produced via immunoSEQ multiplex PCR; TCRdb's table is partial and in-frame only. The sample records about 50,000 clones, approximately 89% being singletons. The sequenced sample was peripheral blood. The receptors were sampled from a human donor with melanoma.

This clone was recorded only once. V gene TRBV9 combines with J gene TRBJ2-3; TRBD2 might be the D (6 bases). This CDR3 contains 15 residues. CDR1 SGDLS and CDR2 YYNGEE come from the germline V gene. V was shortened by 0 bases and J by 4 bases, with 12 bases between the two germline ends. The CDR3 loop is CASSVVDYGADTQYF. CDR3 sequence (DNA): TGTGCCAGCAGCGTAGTGGACTACGGTGCAGATACGCAGTATTTT.

V usage is TRBV7-9 and J usage is TRBJ2-1; tentatively, D is TRBD2 (5 bases). The length of the CDR3 is 16 residues. Germline V CDR1 and CDR2: SEHNR, FQNEAQ (reference sequence). The ends were cut back, 2 bases at V and 5 bases at J, with 16 bases in the middle. The CDR3 DNA reads as TGTGCCAGCAGCTTATTTCGCGCGGGCGCCAACAATGAGCAGTTCTTC. This encodes CASSLFRAGANNEQFF.

V usage is TRBV7-9 and J usage is TRBJ2-6; no clear D gene. The CDR3 loop spans 15 amino acids. V was pared by 1 base and J by 0 bases, with 4 bases between. The germline V gene encodes CDR1 SEHNR and CDR2 FQNEAQ (reference sequence). CDR3 sequence: CASSLERSGANVLTF. DNA for the CDR3: TGTGCCAGCAGCTTAGAACGCTCTGGGGCCAACGTCCTGACTTTC.

This clone was counted between two and nine times. The chain has TRBV11-3 and TRBJ2-7; a weak D match, TRBD1 (5 bases). Germline CDR1 reads SGHNT; CDR2 reads YENEEA. The CDR3 has 13 residues. Between the trimmed V and J ends, which lost 3 bases and 6 bases, there was a span of 12 bases. As DNA, the CDR3 is TGTGCCAGCAGCTTGGGGCAAAGGGGCGAGCAGTACTTC. It encodes CASSLGQRGEQYF.

This chain connects TRBV28 to TRBJ1-5; no firm D call. The CDR3 has 14 amino acids. Looked up from germline, CDR1 is MDHEN and CDR2 is SYDVKM. V was cut by 8 bases and J by 3 bases, with 14 bases left in between. The CDR3 bases are TGTGCCAGCCGTCTCCCGACCCCCAATCAGCCCCAGCATTTT. Translated, it gives CASRLPTPNQPQHF.

The CDR3 here is CASSGGYSYNEQFF. DNA of the CDR3: TGTGCCAGCAGTGGAGGATACTCCTACAATGAGCAGTTCTTC. This chain links TRBV25-1 with TRBJ2-1; D not certain. This CDR3 is 14 amino acids long. CDR1 is MGHDK and CDR2 is SYGVNS in the germline V gene. V was cut by 4 bases and J by 0 bases, with 7 bases left in between.

J is TRBJ2-3 and V is TRBV10-3; D ambiguous. V lost 0 bases and J 4 bases, leaving 8 bases between the germline ends. This CDR3 spans 14 amino acids. Germline V gene sequence: CDR1 ENHRY, CDR2 SYGVKD. The CDR3 region has the DNA TGTGCCATCAGTGAGTCGATACAGTCAGATACGCAGTATTTT. This translates into CAISESIQSDTQYF.

The chain employs TRBV10-3 and TRBJ2-1; 8 nucleotides agree with TRBD1. Germline loops: CDR1 ENHRY, CDR2 SYGVKD. The J segment lost 10 bases and the V segment lost 6 bases, leaving 2 bases of the junction unmatched. The CDR3 totals 11 residues. The CDR3 protein is CAIRGDREQFF. The CDR3 DNA reads TGTGCCATCAGGGGGGACAGGGAGCAGTTCTTC.

The chain is built from TRBV7-2 and TRBJ2-7, with 7 bases fitting TRBD2. V shed 3 bases and J 4 bases; nucleotides not matched to a gene: 6. The CDR3 is 14 residues long. CDR1 is SGHTA and CDR2 is FQGNSA in the germline V gene. The CDR3 sequence: CASSFPGEGYEQYF. The CDR3 DNA reads TGTGCCAGCAGCTTCCCGGGGGAGGGATACGAGCAGTACTTC.

The chain uses TRBV19 and TRBJ2-5; D possibly corresponds to TRBD2 (6 bases). Looked up from germline, CDR1 is LNHDA and CDR2 is SQIVND (reference sequence). The CDR3 has 15 residues. V was shortened by 3 bases and J by 2 bases, with 13 bases between the two germline ends. The CDR3 region has the DNA TGTGCCAGTAGTATGCTCGGGAGACATCAAGAGACCCAGTACTTC. Translating gives CASSMLGRHQETQYF. Full variable domain (rest looked up from reference TRBV19 and TRBJ2-5): DGGITQSPKYLFRKEGQNVTLSCEQNLNHDAMYWYRQDPGQGLRLIYYSQIVNDFQKGDIAEGYSVSREKKESFPLTVTSAQKNPTAFYLCASSMLGRHQETQYFGPGTRLLVL.

V gene TRBV5-6 combines with J gene TRBJ1-4; D call uncertain. The V gene lost 8 bases and the J gene lost 7 bases, with 0 bases spanning the gap. CDR3 length: 8 amino acids. Germline assignment: CDR1 SGHDT and CDR2 YYEEEE. This CDR3 reads CASEKLFF. CDR3 DNA sequence: TGTGCCAGTGAAAAACTGTTTTTT.

This clone was seen a single time. The gene calls are TRBV4-3 and TRBJ1-1; D remains unclear. Germline V CDR1 and CDR2: LGHNA, YSLEER. V gave up 0 bases and J gave up 4 bases, with 21 bases separating them. The CDR3 has 18 amino acids. CDR3 coding DNA: TGCGCCAGCAGCCAAGATTGGGGTGGACCGGTATTTGGCACTGAAGCTTTCTTT. Amino acids: CASSQDWGGPVFGTEAFF.

The chain couples TRBV7-9 to TRBJ1-3; no definite D call. Germline V gives CDR1 SEHNR, CDR2 FQNEAQ (reference sequence). The V end lost 5 bases, the J end lost 8 bases, and 7 bases lay between the germline ends. The CDR3 runs 11 residues. CDR3 in amino acids: CASSPSDTIYF. CDR3 DNA sequence: TGTGCCAGCAGCCCCAGTGACACCATATATTTT.

This clone occurred once. The chain has TRBV6-5 and TRBJ2-7; no clear D. CDR1 is MNHEY and CDR2 is SVGAGI in the germline V gene. CDR3 length: 14 residues. V lost 10 bases and J lost 2, with 18 bases in between. CDR3 coding DNA: TGTGCCACCAGAACTAAGAATCGGCCCTACGAGCAGTACTTC. It codes for CATRTKNRPYEQYF.

This clone occurred a few times. The rearrangement links TRBV30 to TRBJ1-5; TRBD1 matches at 9 bases. Germline V gives CDR1 GTSNPN, CDR2 SVGIG (reference sequence). V lost 0 bases and J lost 4; bases outside the gene matches: 4. The CDR3 is 15 residues long. The CDR3 is CAWSVLGQGNQPQHF. The CDR3, as DNA: TGTGCCTGGAGTGTACTTGGACAGGGGAATCAGCCCCAGCATTTT.

The rearrangement joins TRBV5-6 to TRBJ2-1; 12 nucleotides align to TRBD1. Germline assignment: CDR1 SGHDT and CDR2 YYEEEE. This CDR3 spans 15 amino acids. The trim removed 1 base at V and 6 bases at J, leaving 2 bases unmatched. The CDR3 region is CASSLLGQGANEQFF. CDR3 DNA sequence: TGTGCCAGCAGCTTGCTGGGACAGGGGGCCAATGAGCAGTTCTTC.

The chain couples TRBV7-2 to TRBJ2-7; D not resolved. This CDR3 comprises 12 residues. The germline V gene encodes CDR1 SGHTA and CDR2 FQGNSA. V was pared by 2 bases and J by 6 bases, with 8 bases between. CDR3 sequence (DNA): TGTGCCAGCAGCTTACATATCATCGAGCAGTACTTC. Protein: CASSLHIIEQYF.

The chain combines TRBV2 with TRBJ1-5; D is possibly TRBD1 (6 bases). Germline values: CDR1 SNHLY, CDR2 FYNNEI. V gave up 4 bases and J gave up 6 bases, with 13 bases separating them. The CDR3 is made up of 14 amino acids. For the CDR3, the DNA is TGTGCCAGCAGTGCGAGGGGGTCGGGTCAGCCCCAGCATTTT. Amino acids: CASSARGSGQPQHF.

This clone has only one observation. The chain couples TRBV7-9 to TRBJ2-1; TRBD2 agrees at 9 bases. The CDR3 loop spans 17 amino acids. Germline values: CDR1 SEHNR, CDR2 FQNEAQ (reference sequence). The junction had 16 bases not matched to a gene; V was cut back by 5 bases and J by 8 bases. CDR3 coding DNA: TGTGCCAGCAGCCCCCGGGGGGGGCGGGGGGGCGGGTATGAGCAGTTCTTC. It translates to CASSPRGGRGGGYEQFF.

The V and J genes are TRBV2 and TRBJ2-7; 8 positions agree with TRBD1. Germline V CDR1 and CDR2: SNHLY, FYNNEI. After removal of 6 bases from V and 1 base from J, the junction contained 5 bases not matched to a gene. The CDR3 length is 14 residues. CDR3 protein: CASSFDRGSYEQYF. The CDR3 nucleotides are TGTGCCAGCAGCTTCGACAGGGGATCCTACGAGCAGTACTTC.

The genes are TRBV10-3 and TRBJ1-2, with D hard to call. CDR1 is ENHRY and CDR2 is SYGVKD in the germline V gene. This CDR3 comprises 11 residues. V lost 0 bases, J lost 7 bases, and 3 bases lay in between. DNA for the CDR3: TGTGCCATCAGTGAGTCCGCTGGCTACACCTTC. Translation gives CAISESAGYTF.

Details on this clone: A read error may produce the germline difference seen at one junction end. The rearrangement joins TRBV7-7 to TRBJ2-2; possible D gene TRBD1, 6 bases. The CDR3 consists of 16 residues. In germline, CDR1 is SSHAT, CDR2 FNYEAQ (reference sequence). In DNA form, the CDR3 reads TGTGCTAGCAGCTTAGAGATGGGACACCCTCCCGGGGAGCTGTTTTTT. Its protein is CASSLEMGHPPGELFF.